This entry describes one T cell receptor (beta chain). Its matching antigen is unknown. This sample is drawn from a study of shared clonotypes between healthy human individuals. The assay was carried out at the deep level. Method: immunoSEQ multiplex PCR; TCRdb's copy keeps in-frame clones and lacks some. Among roughly 2.6 million clones listed, about 92% were seen once. Donors had no recently reported acute infections or vaccinations and were HIV-negative. The authors divided CD4+ cells into CD45RA+ naive and CD45RA-negative memory subsets. This CDR3 region has 15 residues. With 0 bases removed from V and 5 bases from J, the gap between germline ends came to 13 bases. The germline V gene has CDR1 SGHVS and CDR2 FQNEAQ. Notes on the study in general: In contrast to clonotypes shared by all four donors, non-shared clonotypes had lower generation probabilities.

The sample was naive CD4+ T cells sorted from blood. Specified subset: CD45RA+ positively selected. This receptor was obtained from a man aged 18 to 30 in good health. The rearrangement uses TRBV7-8 and TRBJ1-1; D is perhaps TRBD1 (6 bases). The CDR3 here is CASSLALQGGTEAFF. DNA of the CDR3: TGTGCCAGCAGCTTAGCGTTACAGGGCGGGACTGAAGCTTTCTTT.